The clone carrying this TCR beta chain was counted at least ten times. This specimen belongs to a study of low-dose radiotherapy and immunotherapy resistance in tumors. TRAV- and TRBV-specific primers primed first-strand cDNA, covering alpha and beta chains. TCRs were put through around 20 PCR cycles of amplification with Phusion. A constant-region primer and the V-primer adapter served as the primer pair. MiXCR, applied by TCRdb to the reads, yields one record per CDR3 protein. The sample records about 60,000 distinct CDR3 sequences, roughly 24% being singletons. Germline CDR1 is SGHNT and CDR2 is YYREEE (reference sequence). This CDR3 contains 14 residues. With 5 bases clipped from V and 4 bases from J, the junction kept 6 bases outside the gene matches. Time point denoted: before trial treatment.

The sequencing used PBMCs, collected before treatment. This chain connects TRBV5-4 to TRBJ2-3; TRBD1 matches at 8 bases. This clonotype was obtained from a male donor with prostate cancer. The CDR3 reads CASSSDRGADTQYF. The CDR3 region has the DNA TGTGCCAGCAGTTCCGACAGGGGCGCAGATACGCAGTATTTT. The full variable domain, rest sourced from reference TRBV5-4 and TRBJ2-3, is ETGVTQSPTHLIKTRGQQVTLRCSSQSGHNTVSWYQQALGQGPQFIFQYYREEENGRGNFPPRFSGLQFPNYSSELNVNALELDDSALYLCASSSDRGADTQYFGPGTRLTVL.